The sequence of this TCR beta chain was determined in a study of identifying expanded T cells in peripheral blood. The CDR3 is 15 residues long. Germline V CDR1 and CDR2: MNHEY, SVGAGI. V dropped 5 bases and J dropped 0; count of bases not matched to a gene: 7. The assay was immunoSEQ multiplex PCR, and TCRdb's table has in-frame clones only and misses some. The sample has 85,000 to 120,000 clones; 88% are singletons. This clonotype was sampled from a person aged 18-70 years in good health. Sequencing was carried out using blood. This chain joins TRBV6-5 and TRBJ2-7; 7 bases map to TRBD1. In DNA, the CDR3 is TGTGCCAGCAGTGGACGACAGGGATACTCCTACGAGCAGTACTTC. It yields the protein CASSGRQGYSYEQYF.